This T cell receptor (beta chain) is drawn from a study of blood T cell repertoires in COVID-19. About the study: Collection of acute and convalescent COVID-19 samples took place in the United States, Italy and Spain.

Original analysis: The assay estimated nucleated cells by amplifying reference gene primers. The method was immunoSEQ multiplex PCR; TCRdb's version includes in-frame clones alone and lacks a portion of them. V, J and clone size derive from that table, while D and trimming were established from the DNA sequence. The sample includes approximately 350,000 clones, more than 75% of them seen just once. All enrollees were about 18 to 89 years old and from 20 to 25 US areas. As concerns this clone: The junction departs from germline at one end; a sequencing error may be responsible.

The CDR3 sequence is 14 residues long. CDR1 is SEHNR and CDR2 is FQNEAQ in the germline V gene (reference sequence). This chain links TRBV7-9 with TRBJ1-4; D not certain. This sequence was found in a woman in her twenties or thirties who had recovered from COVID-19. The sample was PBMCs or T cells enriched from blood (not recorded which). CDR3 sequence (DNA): TGTGCCAGCAGGTTAGGCGGCAATAATGAAAAACTGTTTTTT. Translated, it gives CASRLGGNNEKLFF.